A single sample is the source of the 12 T cell receptor beta chains below, sequenced in a study of blood T cells in healthy people across ages. Primed by a sample-barcoded 5' primer and a J-beta primer mix, a second PCR proceeded for about 6 to 11 cycles. TCRdb re-called the 5' RACE reads through MiXCR, storing one row per CDR3 protein. The table has 1.8 million or so distinct CDR3 sequences, about two fifths seen once. Sequencing input: blood. These receptors came from a human donor in good health.

The chain recombines TRBV12-3 or TRBV12-4 with TRBJ2-4; D may correspond to TRBD1 or TRBD2 (7 bases each). The CDR3 sequence is 17 residues long. V was clipped by 5 bases and J by 1 base, with 18 bases between them. Here the CDR3 DNA reads TGTGCCAGCAGTCCGTGGAGGGGGCGGGGGGCCAAAAACATTCAGTACTTC. Its translation is CASSPWRGRGAKNIQYF.

This clonotype came up once. CDR3 nucleotides: TGTGCCAGCAGCGTAAACGGCGGGGGGGCGTATGAGCAGTTCTTC. Protein: CASSVNGGGAYEQFF. This sequence joins TRBV9 and TRBJ2-1; 9 bases match TRBD2. The germline CDR1 and CDR2 sequences are SGDLS and YYNGEE. J lost 8 bases, V lost 1 base, and 7 bases had no gene match. This CDR3 is 15 amino acids long.

The gene calls are TRBV20-1 and TRBJ1-2; TRBD1 aligns across 7 bases. Germline V gene lookup returns CDR1 DFQATT and CDR2 SNEGSKA (reference sequence). This CDR3 contains 13 residues. The CDR3 coding sequence is TGCAGCCCCGACAGGACAGGAGTCTATGGCTACACCTTC. Residues: CSPDRTGVYGYTF.

A few counts support this clonotype. The chain links TRBV2 to TRBJ2-1; no reliable D call. The CDR3 consists of 11 residues. Germline V CDR1 and CDR2: SNHLY, FYNNEI. Deletions cut 8 bases from V and 9 bases from J, with 11 bases between. The chain's CDR3 is CASYSFGEQFF. Written as DNA, the CDR3 is TGTGCCAGCTACTCGTTCGGTGAGCAGTTCTTC.

This clonotype was found a few times. The chain employs TRBV30 and TRBJ2-3; D possibly uses TRBD1 or TRBD2 (5 bases each). CDR1 is GTSNPN and CDR2 is SVGIG in the germline V gene (reference sequence). The CDR3 covers 14 residues. V was cut by 3 bases and J by 5 bases, with 15 bases left in between. This CDR3 reads CAWRATGTRDTQYF. The CDR3 region has the DNA TGTGCCTGGAGAGCGACCGGGACGAGAGATACGCAGTATTTT.

This clonotype was seen more than once but under ten times. The V gene is TRBV25-1, the J gene TRBJ2-3, with 10 bases fitting TRBD2. CDR1 is MGHDK, CDR2 SYGVNS, per germline. CDR3 length: 14 amino acids. The J segment lost 7 bases and the V segment lost 3 bases, leaving 4 bases of the junction unmatched. CDR3 amino acids: CASSEWTSGNTQYF. CDR3 sequence (DNA): TGTGCCAGCAGTGAGTGGACTAGCGGAAATACGCAGTATTTT.

This chain connects TRBV20-1 to TRBJ2-3; 13 bases fit TRBD2. V lost 0 bases and J lost 2; bases outside the gene matches: 8. Germline V CDR1 and CDR2: DFQATT, SNEGSKA (reference sequence). The CDR3 is made up of 18 amino acids. CDR3 coding DNA: TGCAGTGCTAGAGATCTCTACGGACTAGCGGGGGACACAGATACGCAGTATTTT. It yields the protein CSARDLYGLAGDTDTQYF.

The chain has TRBV5-5 and TRBJ2-7; D ambiguous. V was clipped by 2 bases and J by 4 bases, with 10 bases between them. Per germline, CDR1 SGHKS and CDR2 YYEKEE (reference sequence). The CDR3 is made up of 13 amino acids. The CDR3 sequence is CASSLQNFYEQYF. CDR3 nucleotides: TGTGCCAGCAGCTTACAAAACTTTTACGAGCAGTACTTC.

The gene calls are TRBV29-1 and TRBJ2-3, with D unclear. Germline loops: CDR1 SQVTM, CDR2 ANQGSEA. The CDR3 runs 14 residues. Trimming took off 8 bases at V and 1 base at J, with 16 bases between the two ends. The DNA for the CDR3 is TGCAGCCTCCCTATGGCCCTCGGCACAGATACGCAGTATTTT. As protein: CSLPMALGTDTQYF.

This clonotype was counted only a few times. The chain has TRBV5-1 and TRBJ2-7, with D maybe TRBD2 (6 bases). Germline V gene lookup returns CDR1 SGHRS and CDR2 YFSETQ. V was clipped by 5 bases and J by 2 bases, with 17 bases between them. This CDR3 is 15 amino acids long. CDR3 in DNA: TGCGCCAGCAGGCTAGGCGGGGAGGAAACCTACGAGCAGTACTTC. Encoded protein: CASRLGGEETYEQYF.

The J gene is TRBJ1-1, the V gene TRBV5-1, with D possibly matching TRBD1 (5 bases). The CDR3 sequence is 14 residues long. Per germline, CDR1 SGHRS and CDR2 YFSETQ. Trimming left V 5 bases short and J 1 base short, with 12 bases between. CDR3 nucleotides: TGCGCCAGCAGAACGGGACCCGAGAACACTGAAGCTTTCTTT. It encodes CASRTGPENTEAFF. Filled out from reference TRBV5-1 and TRBJ1-1, the complete variable domain reads KAGVTQTPRYLIKTRGQQVTLSCSPISGHRSVSWYQQTPGQGLQFLFEYFSETQRNKGNFPGRFSGRQFSNSRSEMNVSTLELGDSALYLCASRTGPENTEAFFGQGTRLTVV.

This chain joins TRBV7-9 and TRBJ2-4; no reliable D call. V lost 5 bases, J lost 0 bases, and 14 bases lay in between. In germline, CDR1 is SEHNR, CDR2 FQNEAQ (reference sequence). The CDR3 is made up of 16 amino acids. For the CDR3, the DNA is TGTGCCAGCAGCCAGTTGTCGCGCAGAGCCAAAAACATTCAGTACTTC. This sequence encodes CASSQLSRRAKNIQYF.